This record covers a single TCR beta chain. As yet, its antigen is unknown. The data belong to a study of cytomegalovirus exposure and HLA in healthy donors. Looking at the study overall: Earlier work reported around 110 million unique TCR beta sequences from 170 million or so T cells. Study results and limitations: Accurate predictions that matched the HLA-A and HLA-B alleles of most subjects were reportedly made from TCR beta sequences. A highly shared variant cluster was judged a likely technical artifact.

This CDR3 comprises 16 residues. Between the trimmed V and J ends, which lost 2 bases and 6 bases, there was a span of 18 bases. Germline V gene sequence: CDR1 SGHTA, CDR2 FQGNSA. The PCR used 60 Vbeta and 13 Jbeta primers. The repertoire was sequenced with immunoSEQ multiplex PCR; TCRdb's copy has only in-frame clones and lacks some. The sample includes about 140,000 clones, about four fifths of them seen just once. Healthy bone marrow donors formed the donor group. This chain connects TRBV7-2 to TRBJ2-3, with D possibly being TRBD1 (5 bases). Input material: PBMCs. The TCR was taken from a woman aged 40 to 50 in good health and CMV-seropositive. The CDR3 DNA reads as TGTGCCAGCAGCTTACAGGGAACATCTTCGCCCGATACGCAGTATTTT. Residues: CASSLQGTSSPDTQYF.